This T cell receptor (beta chain) was identified in a study of spatial heterogeneity in lung cancer. Study details: Within raw reads, each unique TCR and UMI combination appeared on average more than ten times. Study-level results: Mutation counts in tumors were tracked by counts of expanded intratumoral alpha and beta TCRs.

This clonotype was observed at least ten times. What it binds is not known. The size of this beta chain means little, since it is a stray read in a library made for alpha chains. Unique molecular identifiers tagged every individual TCR cDNA molecule. TCRdb re-called the 5' RACE reads with MiXCR, one entry per CDR3 protein. The sample consists of 15,000 to 20,000 distinct CDR3 sequences, 5% to 6% of them appearing once. As to time point: sample taken at primary tumor resection. In each case, whole RNA from tumor, nontumor lung or frozen PBMC was sequenced unsorted. The trim removed 2 bases at V and 5 bases at J, leaving 15 bases unmatched. This CDR3 has 17 residues. CDR1 MDHEN and CDR2 SYDVKM come from the germline V gene.

The chain combines TRBV28 with TRBJ2-7, with TRBD1 identical over 7 bases. Sequencing used lung tumor tissue, obtained at surgery. This receptor was obtained from a female donor with early-stage non-small cell lung cancer. CDR3 protein: CASSLAQTGAWKDEQYF. CDR3 bases: TGTGCCAGCAGTTTAGCGCAAACAGGGGCTTGGAAGGACGAGCAGTACTTC. Variable domain in full (rest from reference TRBV28 and TRBJ2-7): DVKVTQSSRYLVKRTGEKVFLECVQDMDHENMFWYRQDPGLGLRLIYFSYDVKMKEKGDIPEGYSVSREKKERFSLILESASTNQTSMYLCASSLAQTGAWKDEQYFGPGTRLTVT.